These 8 T cell receptor beta chains were all obtained from the same sample, sequenced in a study of cytomegalovirus exposure and HLA in healthy donors (dated by TCRdb to 2015 to 2018). The library was made by the immunoSEQ multiplex PCR assay. The multiplex PCR relied on a mix of 60 forward primers for TCR Vbeta segments and 13 reverse primers for TCR Jbeta segments. TCRdb carries this immuneACCESS record with in-frame sequences only. Its versions omit some clonotypes, under half of them owing to an unresolved V gene in the studies checked, with the rest unexplained. A total of over 120,000 clones appear in this sample, over 70% of them only once. The top ten clonotypes cover more than 6.5% of the sample. Sample: PBMCs. These receptors came from a man aged 25-45 years in good health and CMV-seronegative.

CDR3 loop: CASSTSGLTGNTIYF. CDR3 DNA: TGTGCCAGCAGCACTTCAGGGTTAACGGGAAACACCATATATTTT. This chain uses TRBV7-2 with TRBJ1-3; D is possibly TRBD1 (5 bases). Germline V gene sequence: CDR1 SGHTA, CDR2 FQGNSA. The ends were cut back, 5 bases at V and 4 bases at J, with 15 bases in the middle. The CDR3 loop spans 15 amino acids.

The V call is TRBV11-2, the J call TRBJ2-3; D is possibly TRBD1 (6 bases). The germline V gene encodes CDR1 SGHAT and CDR2 FQNNGV. The CDR3 has 15 amino acids. V was trimmed by 6 bases and J by 2 bases, leaving 15 bases between them. Here the CDR3 DNA reads TGTGCCAGCAGAAACAGGGAAACTTTCACAGATACGCAGTATTTT. This encodes CASRNRETFTDTQYF.

This clone was seen a handful of times. The J gene is TRBJ1-4, the V gene TRBV11-2; tentatively, D is TRBD1 (5 bases). Per germline, CDR1 SGHAT and CDR2 FQNNGV. This CDR3 is 15 amino acids long. V was shortened by 2 bases and J by 6 bases, with 13 bases between the two germline ends. The CDR3 DNA follows: TGTGCCAGCAGCTTATCTGGGGGGTTCGATGAAAAACTGTTTTTT. Protein sequence: CASSLSGGFDEKLFF.

The CDR3 nucleotides are TGTGCCAGCAGCTTAGGCGTTGAGTATGGCTACACCTTC. Translation: CASSLGVEYGYTF. The J gene is TRBJ1-2, the V gene TRBV11-2, with unresolved D. Germline values: CDR1 SGHAT, CDR2 FQNNGV. The V and J ends lost 1 base and 5 bases respectively, with 8 bases between them. The CDR3 totals 13 residues.

The chain links TRBV19 to TRBJ1-1; 9 nucleotides match TRBD1. CDR3 length: 14 residues. V lost 5 bases, J lost 1 base, and 2 bases stayed unmatched. Looked up from germline, CDR1 is LNHDA and CDR2 is SQIVND (reference sequence). Here the CDR3 DNA reads TGTGCCAGTAGTCAGACAGGGGGGAACACTGAAGCTTTCTTT. This gives the protein CASSQTGGNTEAFF.

The chain joins TRBV7-3 to TRBJ2-2, with D tentatively TRBD2 (7 bases). The CDR3 totals 16 residues. Per germline, CDR1 SGHTA and CDR2 FQGTGA. The V end was cut by 0 bases, the J end by 0 bases, with 8 bases between. This CDR3 reads CASSLTGGPNTGELFF. The CDR3 DNA is TGTGCCAGCAGCTTAACGGGGGGGCCGAACACCGGGGAGCTGTTTTTT.

There are a few counts of this clone. The chain carries TRBV7-9 and TRBJ2-7, with TRBD1 identical over 9 bases. Germline V gene sequence: CDR1 SEHNR, CDR2 FQNEAQ (reference sequence). J lost 4 bases, V lost 2 bases, and 9 bases had no gene match. The CDR3 is 16 residues long. CDR3 sequence: CASSLSTTGGMYEQYF. CDR3 bases: TGTGCCAGCAGCTTAAGTACCACAGGGGGCATGTACGAGCAGTACTTC.

The genes are TRBV4-1 and TRBJ2-7, with 7 bases identical to TRBD1. Germline lookup yields CDR1 MGHRA and CDR2 YSYEKL. This CDR3 spans 18 amino acids. Unmatched junction bases numbered 12, after V lost 0 bases and J lost 1 base. The CDR3 loop is CASSQEALRTGQSYEQYF. As DNA, the CDR3 is TGCGCCAGCAGCCAAGAAGCCCTGAGGACAGGACAATCCTACGAGCAGTACTTC.